These T cell receptor beta chains were read from a single sample in a study of blood T cell repertoires in COVID-19. Sequenced by immunoSEQ multiplex PCR; TCRdb stores in-frame clones only, minus some. This sample has tens of thousands of clones, with roughly 90% found just once. Sequenced input: peripheral blood. These receptors all come from a man aged 45-65 years with active or convalescent COVID-19. Both conserved end residues are part of each CDR3. A D gene is named only where the DNA matches it firmly. Expanded clones are given a class, and other clones once, few, many or no size at all.

- | TRBJ1-4 | TRBV28 | - | TGTGCCAGCAGCCTTAATGAAAAACTGTTTTTT | CASSLNEKLFF
- | TRBJ1-3 | TRBV11-2 | - | TGTGCCAGCAGCTTAGATGGAGGGTCCTACTCTGGAAACACCATATATTTT | CASSLDGGSYSGNTIYF
- | TRBJ2-3 | TRBV11-3 | - | TGTGCCAGCAGCTTGTCTTGGGCCGCAGATACGCAGTATTTT | CASSLSWAADTQYF
- | TRBJ1-5 | TRBV6-5 | - | TGTGCCAGCAGTAGGACACCCAATCAGCCCCAGCATTTT | CASSRTPNQPQHF
once | TRBJ2-3 | TRBV27 | TRBD1 | TGTGCCAGCAGGGACAGGGCGGCCACAGATACGCAGTATTTT | CASRDRAATDTQYF
- | TRBJ1-5 | TRBV19 | - | TGTGCCAGTAGACAGGTCACGAGCAATCAGCCCCAGCATTTT | CASRQVTSNQPQHF
- | TRBJ1-3 | TRBV7-2 | TRBD1 | TGTGCCAGCAGCCTAAGGGGTGGGACAGTAAACACCATATATTTT | CASSLRGGTVNTIYF
- | TRBJ1-3 | TRBV29-1 | TRBD1 | TGCAGCGTTATAGGGACAGGCAGAGGAAACACCATATATTTT | CSVIGTGRGNTIYF
- | TRBJ1-2 | TRBV19 | TRBD1 | TGTGCCAGCAAGACAGGGGGGAGCTATGGCTACACCTTC | CASKTGGSYGYTF
once | TRBJ2-7 | TRBV18 | TRBD1 | TGTGCCAGCTCACCACTCCGGGACAGCTCCTACGAGCAGTACTTC | CASSPLRDSSYEQYF
- | TRBJ1-5 | TRBV19 | - | TGTGCCAGTAGTATCCGGCCGGACTTAGCCTATCAGCCCCAGCATTTT | CASSIRPDLAYQPQHF
- | TRBJ2-3 | TRBV3-1/TRBV3-2 | - | TGTGCCAGCAGCCTCCAGGGGGGTAGGACAGATACGCAGTATTTT | CASSLQGGRTDTQYF
- | TRBJ2-1 | TRBV3-1/TRBV3-2 | TRBD2 | TGTGCCAGCAGCCAAGGGCCGAGTCACGGGGGGGCTTTAGATGAGCAGTTCTTC | CASSQGPSHGGALDEQFF
- | TRBJ2-2 | TRBV9 | - | TGTGCCAGCAGCGTAGATAGCAGGGTGAACACCGGGGAGCTGTTTTTT | CASSVDSRVNTGELFF
- | TRBJ2-5 | TRBV7-2 | TRBD2 | TGTGCCAGCAGCTTAGAGACCTTGGGACTAGCGGGGGGGGAGACCCAGTACTTC | CASSLETLGLAGGETQYF
- | TRBJ1-6 | TRBV3-1/TRBV3-2 | - | TGTGCCAGCAGCCAAGCCAGATCCTATAATTCACCCCTCCACTTT | CASSQARSYNSPLHF
- | TRBJ2-7 | TRBV24-1 | - | TGTGCCACCAGCGGCGGTGGGAGTTCTTACGAGCAGTACTTC | CATSGGGSSYEQYF
- | TRBJ1-5 | TRBV4-2 | TRBD1 | TGTGCCAGCAGCCAAGTCAGGGGGCCGGGCAATCAGCCCCAGCATTTT | CASSQVRGPGNQPQHF
once | TRBJ2-1 | TRBV3-1/TRBV3-2 | TRBD2 | TGTGCCAGCAGCCAAAAACCGACTAGCGGTCTCTACAATGAGCAGTTCTTC | CASSQKPTSGLYNEQFF
- | TRBJ2-3 | TRBV10-3 | TRBD1 | TGTGCCATCAGTGAGTTAGCCCCGGGACAGGGTATGGATACGCAGTATTTT | CAISELAPGQGMDTQYF
once | TRBJ2-7 | TRBV14 | - | TGTGCCAGCAGCCAAGATTTGGCTAGGTCCTACGAGCAGTACTTC | CASSQDLARSYEQYF
once | TRBJ2-2 | TRBV19 | - | TGTGCCAGTAACCCATCATATGGGTGGACAGAGGGGAACACCGGGGAGCTGTTTTTT | CASNPSYGWTEGNTGELFF
- | TRBJ1-4 | TRBV28 | - | TGTGCCGTTAAGGGGGACACGGGTGAAAAACTGTTTTTT | CAVKGDTGEKLFF
- | TRBJ1-5 | TRBV7-8 | - | TGTGCCAGCAGCTTAGGTCAGAATCAGCCCCAGCATTTT | CASSLGQNQPQHF
- | TRBJ2-5 | TRBV15 | TRBD1 | TGTGCCACCAGCAGAAACTCAGGGGGCGCTGAAGAGACCCAGTACTTC | CATSRNSGGAEETQYF
- | TRBJ2-3 | TRBV6-5 | - | TGTGCCAGCAGTTACTGGCAGGGCTCAGATACGCAGTATTTT | CASSYWQGSDTQYF
- | TRBJ2-7 | TRBV28 | TRBD2 | TGTGCCAGCAGTCCACGACTAGCGGGAGAGAAACCCCCCTTCTTC | CASSPRLAGEKPPFF
- | TRBJ2-3 | TRBV5-6 | TRBD1 | TGTGCCAGCAGCGAACAGGGGGCGGGTAGAGATACGCAGTATTTT | CASSEQGAGRDTQYF
- | TRBJ2-7 | TRBV5-4 | TRBD1 | TGTGCCAGCAGCTTGCCAGGGGGTCACGAGCAGTACTTC | CASSLPGGHEQYF
- | TRBJ1-3 | TRBV6-5 | - | TGTGCCAGCACGACAAACTCTGGAAACACCATATATTTT | CASTTNSGNTIYF
- | TRBJ2-1 | TRBV5-1 | TRBD1 | TGCGCCAGCAGATTAGACAGGGGAAGGAATGAGCAGTTCTTC | CASRLDRGRNEQFF
- | TRBJ2-7 | TRBV27 | TRBD2 | TGTGCCAGCAGTGGGACTAGCGGGAGCTCCTACGAGCAGTACTTC | CASSGTSGSSYEQYF
- | TRBJ1-1 | TRBV11-2 | - | TGTGCCAGCAGCTTATTCAGGGGACGAGCTTTCTTT | CASSLFRGRAFF
- | TRBJ2-2 | TRBV7-7 | TRBD2 | TGTGCCAGCAGCTTACTAGCGGGATTGAACACCGGGGAGCTGTTTTTT | CASSLLAGLNTGELFF
- | TRBJ2-3 | TRBV6-5 | TRBD2 | TGTGCCAGCAGGGACCGGGCTAGCGGGACGGATACGCAGTATTTT | CASRDRASGTDTQYF
- | TRBJ2-3 | TRBV27 | - | TGTGCCAGCAGGCGTCGATACTACACAGATACGCAGTATTTT | CASRRRYYTDTQYF
- | TRBJ1-2 | TRBV9 | - | TGTGCCAGCAGCGTAGTACAGGGCCCCACCTATGGCTACACCTTC | CASSVVQGPTYGYTF
- | TRBJ2-2 | TRBV6-5 | - | TGTGCCATCCGGGGCACCGGGGAGCTGTTTTTT | CAIRGTGELFF
once | TRBJ1-4 | TRBV5-6 | - | TGTGCCAGCAGCTTGGTAAATGAAAAACTGTTTTTT | CASSLVNEKLFF
- | TRBJ2-3 | TRBV6-5 | TRBD2 | TGTGCCAGCAGTCTGCGGGGGAAGCTCGCAGATACGCAGTATTTT | CASSLRGKLADTQYF
once | TRBJ2-5 | TRBV30 | - | TGTGCCTGGAGTCAGGGGAATCAAGAGACCCAGTACTTC | CAWSQGNQETQYF
- | TRBJ2-7 | TRBV27 | - | TGTGCCAGCAGGACAGAGGACTACGAGCAGTACTTC | CASRTEDYEQYF
- | TRBJ1-2 | TRBV19 | - | TGTGCCAGTAGTACCAATCCCAGGGCTGGCTACACCTTC | CASSTNPRAGYTF
- | TRBJ1-4 | TRBV16 | TRBD1 | TGTGCCAGCAGTCGCACAGGGGATTCGAATGAAAAACTGTTTTTT | CASSRTGDSNEKLFF
- | TRBJ1-3 | TRBV5-5 | - | TGTGCCAGCAGCTTGGGTCCTACAGGGACTGGAAACACCATATATTTT | CASSLGPTGTGNTIYF
once | TRBJ2-7 | TRBV21-1 | - | TGTGCCAGCAGCTCGAGGCGACGGTCCGTTCTTTCCCTCACCTACGAGCAGTACTTC | CASSSRRRSVLSLTYEQYF
- | TRBJ2-2 | TRBV18 | TRBD2 | TGTGCCAGCTCTCCACCCCTAGCGGGAGGAACCGGGGAGCTGTTTTTT | CASSPPLAGGTGELFF
once | TRBJ2-2 | TRBV9 | - | TGTGCCAGCAGCTCTCTAGCCGGGGAGCTGTTTTTT | CASSSLAGELFF
- | TRBJ1-5 | TRBV27 | - | TGTGCCAGCAGTGTAAGACAAGGCAATCAGCCCCAGCATTTT | CASSVRQGNQPQHF
once | TRBJ1-1 | TRBV12-3/TRBV12-4 | - | TGTGCCAGCAGCTCCAGCACTGAAGCTTTCTTT | CASSSSTEAFF
few | TRBJ1-6 | TRBV6-5 | - | TGTGCCAGCACCAGTCGACAGGCCAGAAATTCACCCCTCCACTTT | CASTSRQARNSPLHF
- | TRBJ1-5 | TRBV19 | - | TGTGCCAGTAGTATCAACAGTCCCAATCAGCCCCAGCATTTT | CASSINSPNQPQHF
- | TRBJ2-3 | TRBV7-8 | - | TGTGCCAGCAGCTTAGTAACGGGATTTAGCACAGATACGCAGTATTTT | CASSLVTGFSTDTQYF
- | TRBJ2-7 | TRBV28 | TRBD2 | TGTGCCAGCAGAGCGGGAACGTACGAGCAGTACTTC | CASRAGTYEQYF
- | TRBJ2-1 | TRBV5-4 | - | TGTGCCAGCAGAACGCAACAAGACAATGAGCAGTTCTTC | CASRTQQDNEQFF
- | TRBJ2-2 | TRBV5-4 | - | TGTGCCAGCAGCTCTTACACCGGGGAGCTGTTTTTT | CASSSYTGELFF